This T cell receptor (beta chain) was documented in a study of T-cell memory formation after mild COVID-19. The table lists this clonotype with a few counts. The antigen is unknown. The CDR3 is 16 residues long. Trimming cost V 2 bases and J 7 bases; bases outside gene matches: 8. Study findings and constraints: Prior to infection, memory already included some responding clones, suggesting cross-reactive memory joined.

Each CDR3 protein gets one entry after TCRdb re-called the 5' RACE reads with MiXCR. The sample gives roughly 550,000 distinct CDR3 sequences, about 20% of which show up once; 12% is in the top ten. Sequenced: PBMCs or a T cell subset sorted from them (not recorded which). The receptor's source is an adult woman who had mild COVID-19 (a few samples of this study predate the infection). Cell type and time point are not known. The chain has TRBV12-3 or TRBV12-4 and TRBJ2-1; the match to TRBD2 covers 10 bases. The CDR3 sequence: CASSLWASGSGNEQFF. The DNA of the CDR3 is TGTGCCAGCAGTTTATGGGCTAGCGGGAGTGGGAATGAGCAGTTCTTC.